This T cell receptor beta chain originates from a study of CD8 T cells in Susac syndrome. When the RNA was reverse transcribed, random hexamers were used with an input of roughly 0.45 to 1 ug. Across 54 Vbeta and 13 Jbeta, immunoSEQ multiplex PCR amplified TCR beta CDR3. TCRdb itself ran the immunoSEQ multiplex PCR reads through MiXCR, one entry per CDR3 protein. Of 77,000 or so distinct CDR3 sequences listed, roughly 91% are singletons. V was pared by 3 bases and J by 5 bases, with 8 bases between. This CDR3 is built from 13 residues. CDR1 SGHTA and CDR2 FQGNSA come from the germline V gene. Sequencing input: CD4+ T cells from PBMCs. This receptor was identified in a human donor with Susac syndrome. The rearrangement joins TRBV7-2 to TRBJ2-1; D uncertain. The CDR3 loop reads CASSFVWDNEQFF. CDR3 DNA sequence: TGTGCCAGCAGCTTTGTTTGGGACAATGAGCAGTTCTTC.